One T cell receptor beta chain is described in this entry. The antigen is unknown. Clones were sequenced by immunoSEQ multiplex PCR, and TCRdb holds only the in-frame ones, with some missing. Altogether around 610,000 clones are present, around 96% being singletons, with the ten largest covering less than 0.12%. The entry originates in a study of shared clonotypes between healthy human individuals. Study as a whole: Three CD4 naive, three CD4 memory, two CD8 naive and one CD8 memory plate were used per donor. Whole-study findings and limits: Among non-shared clonotypes, generation probabilities were lower than among those shared by all four donors. Naive CD4 clonotypes were shared across several donors at roughly 5%.

Cells designated naive CD8 were CD45RO-negative and were positively selected for CCR7, with terminally differentiated effector memory CD45RA+ cells excluded. Donors were healthy HIV-negative adults without recently reported acute infections or vaccinations. This CDR3 has 15 amino acids. The germline V gene has CDR1 MNHEY and CDR2 SVGAGI. The trim removed 1 base at V and 7 bases at J, leaving 7 bases unmatched. The sequencing sample was made of naive CD8+ T cells sorted from blood. The TCR comes from a woman under 40 in good health. This chain connects TRBV6-5 to TRBJ2-1; 7 nucleotides line up with TRBD2. The CDR3 reads CASSYLAGDGNEQFF. CDR3 DNA sequence: TGTGCCAGCAGTTACTTGGCGGGGGATGGGAATGAGCAGTTCTTC.